The TCR beta chain described here comes from a study of T-cell memory formation after mild COVID-19. Study results and limitations: Of the contracting clones, CD4+ ones lay mainly in CM and EM, and CD8+ ones in EMRA. There was no confirmation that second-wave clones peaking on day 37 were SARS-CoV-2 specific. Clones that contracted from day 15 to 85 were balanced CD4/CD8, while later expanders leaned CD4+.

Germline V gene lookup returns CDR1 MNHEY and CDR2 SVGAGI. The CDR3 spans 18 residues. V dropped 0 bases and J dropped 2; count of bases not matched to a gene: 10. TCRdb used MiXCR to reprocess the 5' RACE reads, holding one entry per CDR3 protein. Of tens of thousands of distinct CDR3 sequences listed, 12% are singletons. This clonotype was recorded many times. Its antigen remains unidentified. Sequenced: PBMCs or a T cell subset sorted from them (not recorded which). The rearrangement joins TRBV6-5 to TRBJ2-3; 8 positions agree with TRBD2. This TCR was recovered from a man aged 18 to 30 who had mild COVID-19 (a few samples of this study predate the infection). Cell type and time point are not known. This CDR3 is CASSYSYAAGGVTDTQYF. The CDR3 nucleotides read TGTGCCAGCAGTTACTCTTATGCCGCGGGGGGCGTCACAGATACGCAGTATTTT.